This TCR beta chain comes out of a study of CD8+ T cells in alopecia areata. Study-wide background: The study gave treated patients oral tofacitinib at 5 to 10 mg twice daily.

General study results and limits: There were also resident alphabeta T cells of normal skin sequenced in scalp samples.

Germline-derived CDR1 and CDR2 are SGDLS and YYNGEE. CDR3 size: 13 residues. cDNA serving as the sequencing template came from extracted, reverse transcribed RNA. The method was immunoSEQ multiplex PCR; TCRdb's version includes in-frame clones alone and lacks a portion of them. The sample holds approximately 150,000 clones, 75% to 90% seen once. As to this clone: Its antigen is still unknown.

Alopecia areata patients gave lesional scalp punch biopsies and peripheral blood samples. This sample comprised CD8+ T cells sorted from blood, obtained at week 0. The chain links TRBV9 to TRBJ2-5; TRBD1 agrees at 7 bases. The better agreement between TRBJ2-7 and the DNA end casts doubt on the J call. The clonotype comes from a human donor with alopecia areata. The DNA for the CDR3 is TGTGCCAGCAGCCTGGGACAGACTTACGAGCAGTACTTC. Translating it yields CASSLGQTYEQYF.